What follows are 2 T cell receptor beta chains derived from one specimen sequenced in a study of CD8 T cells in Susac syndrome. A quantity of roughly 0.5 to 1 ug RNA underwent reverse transcription using random hexamers. TCRdb re-called the immunoSEQ multiplex PCR reads with MiXCR, one entry per CDR3 protein. In the table there are roughly 120,000 distinct CDR3 sequences, approximately 93% of which are singletons. Sequences were obtained from CD8+ T cells from PBMCs. Source of these receptors: a human donor with multiple sclerosis.

The V and J genes are TRBV12-3 or TRBV12-4 and TRBJ1-2; 11 bases match TRBD1. The CDR3 covers 17 residues. V was clipped by 4 bases and J by 6 bases; unmatched bases: 13. Here the CDR3 reads CASSSTFPGQGADGYTF. CDR3 DNA sequence: TGTGCCAGCAGTTCCACCTTCCCCGGACAGGGGGCTGATGGCTACACCTTC.

CDR3 sequence: CASSSQTSGSGNEQFF. As DNA, the CDR3 is TGTGCCAGCAGCTCCCAAACTAGCGGGAGTGGGAATGAGCAGTTCTTC. The rearrangement links TRBV7-8 to TRBJ2-1; 11 bases align to TRBD2. The J segment lost 7 bases and the V segment lost 4 bases, leaving 9 bases of the junction unmatched. Germline assignment: CDR1 SGHVS and CDR2 FQNEAQ. The CDR3 covers 16 residues.